The 30 T cell receptor beta chains given below trace back to one sample, sequenced in a study of blood T cell repertoires in COVID-19. TCRdb's table, derived via immunoSEQ multiplex PCR, lists solely in-frame clones and lacks some. The table has about 130,000 clones, 65% to 90% seen once. The sample comprised peripheral blood. These receptors were collected from a woman in her fifties or sixties with active or convalescent COVID-19.

The chain has TRBV6-6 and TRBJ1-2; D gene unclear. The CDR3 contains 15 residues. Germline assignment: CDR1 MNHNY and CDR2 SVGAGI (reference sequence). Trimming stripped 0 bases from V and 0 bases from J, with 8 bases between. The CDR3 region has the DNA TGTGCCAGCAGTTACTCTGGAGGAGCTAACTATGGCTACACCTTC. It translates to CASSYSGGANYGYTF.

The chain is built from TRBV20-1 and TRBJ1-5, with TRBD1 as a possible D gene (6 bases). Germline V gives CDR1 DFQATT, CDR2 SNEGSKA (reference sequence). With 3 bases removed from V and 2 bases from J, the gap between germline ends came to 11 bases. This CDR3 contains 14 residues. CDR3 loop: CSASRGAGNQPQHF. CDR3 DNA: TGCAGTGCTAGTCGGGGGGCAGGCAATCAGCCCCAGCATTTT.

This rearrangement joins TRBV7-2 to TRBJ1-1, with D unclear. V was clipped by 3 bases and J by 0 bases, with 11 bases between them. CDR1 is SGHTA, CDR2 FQGNSA, per germline. This CDR3 has 15 residues. CDR3 residues: CASSFDGLMNTEAFF. CDR3 DNA sequence: TGTGCCAGCAGCTTTGATGGGCTCATGAACACTGAAGCTTTCTTT.

The gene calls are TRBV6-5 and TRBJ2-7; 11 bases map to TRBD2. Looked up from germline, CDR1 is MNHEY and CDR2 is SVGAGI. V gave up 3 bases and J gave up 2 bases; unmatched junction bases: 3. The CDR3 is 15 amino acids. The CDR3 DNA is TGTGCCAGCAGTTATGCTAGCGGGGGGACCTACGAGCAGTACGTC. It yields the protein CASSYASGGTYEQYV.

The gene calls are TRBV5-1 and TRBJ2-2; TRBD2 matches 8 bases. There are 13 residues in the CDR3. The germline V gene has CDR1 SGHRS and CDR2 YFSETQ. Losses at the gene ends were 7 bases for V and 4 bases for J; bases not matched to a gene: 3. CDR3 loop: CASGLAGTGELFF. The CDR3 region has the DNA TGCGCCAGCGGCCTAGCGGGCACCGGGGAGCTGTTTTTT.

The gene calls are TRBV24-1 and TRBJ2-1, with 8 bases fitting TRBD2. The junction had 5 bases not matched to a gene; V was cut back by 5 bases and J by 6 bases. The germline V gene encodes CDR1 KGHDR and CDR2 SFDVKD. This CDR3 is 14 amino acids long. The CDR3 coding sequence is TGTGCCACCAGTGGGAGCGGGAGACTCAATGAGCAGTTCTTC. As protein: CATSGSGRLNEQFF.

The chain combines TRBV11-2 with TRBJ1-1; tentative D call: TRBD1 (6 bases). The CDR3 covers 11 residues. V was cut by 3 bases and J by 8 bases, with 7 bases left in between. Germline loops: CDR1 SGHAT, CDR2 FQNNGV. CDR3 in DNA: TGTGCCAGCAGCTTTGGGACAGAAGCTTTCTTT. It translates to CASSFGTEAFF.

This chain joins TRBV28 and TRBJ1-5; 10 positions agree with TRBD1. Germline CDR1 is MDHEN and CDR2 is SYDVKM. After removal of 5 bases from V and 2 bases from J, the junction contained 3 bases not matched to a gene. The CDR3 spans 15 residues. CDR3 nucleotides: TGTGCCAGCAGTAAGACAGGGGGCGGCAATCAGCCCCAGCATTTT. Amino acids: CASSKTGGGNQPQHF.

This chain's CDR3 is CSVLTAGVQYF. The CDR3 nucleotides read TGCAGCGTTTTAACAGCGGGAGTGCAGTATTTT. The V and J genes are TRBV29-1 and TRBJ2-3; the match to TRBD2 covers 8 bases. The germline CDR1 and CDR2 sequences are SQVTM and ANQGSEA. J lost 11 bases, V lost 5 bases, and 6 bases had no gene match. The length of the CDR3 is 11 residues.

This sequence joins TRBV11-2 and TRBJ2-7, with 10 bases aligning to TRBD2. V lost 4 bases, J lost 1 base, and 1 base stayed unmatched. This CDR3 has 14 amino acids. From germline, CDR1 is SGHAT and CDR2 FQNNGV. CDR3 in DNA: TGTGCCAGCAGCTCGACTAGCGGGTCCTACGAGCAGTACGTC. Translation: CASSSTSGSYEQYV.

The chain carries TRBV28 and TRBJ1-1, with 8 bases lining up with TRBD1. Germline CDR1 MDHEN, CDR2 SYDVKM. This CDR3 is built from 15 residues. The V and J ends lost 7 bases and 1 base, in that order; junction bases with no gene match: 8. The CDR3 sequence: CASTPADRANTEAFF. For the CDR3, the DNA is TGTGCCAGCACCCCCGCGGACAGGGCGAACACTGAAGCTTTCTTT. Full variable domain (rest looked up from reference TRBV28 and TRBJ1-1): DVKVTQSSRYLVKRTGEKVFLECVQDMDHENMFWYRQDPGLGLRLIYFSYDVKMKEKGDIPEGYSVSREKKERFSLILESASTNQTSMYLCASTPADRANTEAFFGQGTRLTVV.

This rearrangement joins TRBV6-6 to TRBJ1-4, with 8 bases aligning to TRBD1. Looked up from germline, CDR1 is MNHNY and CDR2 is SVGAGI (reference sequence). CDR3 length: 15 amino acids. The V gene end was trimmed by 5 bases and the J gene end by 8 bases; junction bases not matched to a gene: 10. This chain's CDR3 is CASSPTTGGNEKLFF. CDR3 sequence (DNA): TGTGCCAGCAGTCCCACAACAGGGGGGAACGAAAAACTGTTTTTT.

This chain links TRBV6-1 with TRBJ2-1, with 12 positions matching TRBD1. Germline V gene data show CDR1 as MNHNS and CDR2 as SASEGT. V gave up 0 bases and J gave up 10 bases; unmatched junction bases: 10. This CDR3 comprises 17 residues. For the CDR3, the DNA is TGTGCCAGCAGTGAAGCCCCTCCGGGACAGGGGGCGCACGAGCAGTTCTTC. Protein sequence: CASSEAPPGQGAHEQFF.

The V call is TRBV9, the J call TRBJ1-1; tentative D call: TRBD1 (5 bases). The CDR3 length is 14 residues. Trimming removed 3 bases at V and 3 bases at J, with 12 bases between. Germline assignment: CDR1 SGDLS and CDR2 YYNGEE. The CDR3 DNA follows: TGTGCCAGCAGCGGGGGGGACGGATACACTGAAGCTTTCTTT. Encoded protein: CASSGGDGYTEAFF.

The chain links TRBV6-6 to TRBJ1-2, with D possibly being TRBD1 (6 bases). Germline V gives CDR1 MNHNY, CDR2 SVGAGI (reference sequence). V shed 2 bases and J shed 4 bases, with 8 bases lying between them. The CDR3 is 13 residues long. Here the CDR3 DNA reads TGTGCCAGCAGTTACGGACAGATCTATGGCTACACCTTC. Translated, it gives CASSYGQIYGYTF.

This clone was seen a few times. This chain uses TRBV19 with TRBJ1-1; possibly TRBD1 for D (6 bases). The V and J ends lost 6 bases and 0 bases respectively, with 14 bases between them. In germline, CDR1 is LNHDA, CDR2 SQIVND (reference sequence). The CDR3 has 15 amino acids. The CDR3 DNA follows: TGTGCCAGTAGACTCAGGACAGCAATGAACACTGAAGCTTTCTTT. Its protein is CASRLRTAMNTEAFF. Drawing the rest from reference TRBV19 and TRBJ1-1, the complete variable domain is DGGITQSPKYLFRKEGQNVTLSCEQNLNHDAMYWYRQDPGQGLRLIYYSQIVNDFQKGDIAEGYSVSREKKESFPLTVTSAQKNPTAFYLCASRLRTAMNTEAFFGQGTRLTVV.

This chain connects TRBV28 to TRBJ2-1; TRBD2 is a possible D gene (6 bases). The CDR3 is made up of 12 amino acids. The germline V gene encodes CDR1 MDHEN and CDR2 SYDVKM. V dropped 6 bases and J dropped 7 bases, with 10 bases sitting between them. CDR3 bases: TGTGCCAGCAGGCCGACTAGGAATGAGCAGTTCTTC. This sequence encodes CASRPTRNEQFF.

This clone appeared a few times. This sequence joins TRBV4-3 and TRBJ2-7, with 11 bases fitting TRBD2. The CDR3 is made up of 17 amino acids. Per the germline V gene, CDR1 is LGHNA and CDR2 is YSLEER. Trimming at V came to 1 base and at J to 4 bases, leaving 9 bases not matched to a gene. The DNA of the CDR3 is TGCGCCAGCAGCCAAGTTCCGGGACTAGCGGTACCTTACGAGCAGTACTTC. This translates into CASSQVPGLAVPYEQYF.

The V and J genes are TRBV5-6 and TRBJ1-2; D remains unclear. The V end lost 4 bases, the J end lost 3 bases, and 25 bases lay between the germline ends. CDR3 length: 18 residues. Germline CDR1 and CDR2: SGHDT and YYEEEE. CDR3 region: CASSPEGYGVNRHYGYTF. CDR3 coding DNA: TGTGCCAGCAGCCCGGAGGGCTACGGGGTAAATCGACACTATGGCTACACCTTC.

The CDR3 protein is CASRSGLGPMNTEAFF. DNA of the CDR3: TGTGCCAGCAGAAGCGGGCTAGGGCCGATGAACACTGAAGCTTTCTTT. The V and J genes are TRBV28 and TRBJ1-1; the D is unclear. Germline loops: CDR1 MDHEN, CDR2 SYDVKM. The V end was cut by 6 bases, the J end by 0 bases, with 17 bases between. There are 16 residues in the CDR3.

The chain links TRBV6-1 to TRBJ2-2, with unresolved D. CDR3 length: 15 residues. The germline CDR1 and CDR2 sequences are MNHNS and SASEGT. Trimming shortened V by 2 bases and J by 6 bases, and 13 bases separated the two germline ends. CDR3 bases: TGTGCCAGCAGTGAATTCACACGATCTGCCGGGGAGCTGTTTTTT. It translates to CASSEFTRSAGELFF.

The chain combines TRBV12-3 or TRBV12-4 with TRBJ2-3, with D possibly TRBD1 on 5 matching bases. The CDR3 runs 13 residues. Trimming removed 3 bases from V and 7 bases from J, with 11 bases in between. CDR3 DNA sequence: TGTGCCAGCAGTTTGGCACAGGTCTATACGCAGTATTTT. It specifies CASSLAQVYTQYF.

The V call is TRBV6-1, the J call TRBJ1-5; the match to TRBD1 covers 10 bases. V lost 4 bases and J lost 7; bases outside the gene matches: 10. Germline values: CDR1 MNHNS, CDR2 SASEGT. This CDR3 comprises 16 residues. In DNA, the CDR3 is TGTGCCAGCAGTGTGGCGGGGACAGGGGAAGGACAGCCCCAGCATTTT. It yields the protein CASSVAGTGEGQPQHF.

The chain is built from TRBV5-8 and TRBJ2-6, with 9 nucleotides matching TRBD1. The V segment lost 3 bases and the J segment 1 base; nucleotides outside the gene matches: 5. Germline CDR1 is SGHTS and CDR2 is YDEGEE. This CDR3 region has 17 residues. CDR3 protein: CASSSRDRVSGANVLTF. CDR3 bases: TGTGCCAGCAGCTCCCGGGACAGGGTTTCTGGGGCCAACGTCCTGACTTTC. Supplemented by reference TRBV5-8 and TRBJ2-6, the full variable domain reads EAGVTQSPTHLIKTRGQQATLRCSPISGHTSVYWYQQALGLGLQFLLWYDEGEERNRGNFPPRFSGRQFPNYSSELNVNALELEDSALYLCASSSRDRVSGANVLTFGAGSRLTVL.

This clone was counted only a few times. The rearrangement uses TRBV5-1 and TRBJ2-3; D remains unclear. With 0 bases removed from V and 2 bases from J, the gap between germline ends came to 16 bases. Germline lookup yields CDR1 SGHRS and CDR2 YFSETQ. This CDR3 spans 17 amino acids. The CDR3 spells CASSLDATQFLTDTQYF. The CDR3 DNA reads TGCGCCAGCAGCTTGGACGCCACACAATTTCTCACAGATACGCAGTATTTT.

This rearrangement joins TRBV30 to TRBJ1-1; D might be TRBD1 (5 bases). The germline V gene has CDR1 GTSNPN and CDR2 SVGIG (reference sequence). The CDR3 totals 15 residues. V lost 0 bases to trimming and J lost 6 bases, with 17 bases between them. The CDR3 loop reads CAWSVDGGGMSEAFF. DNA of the CDR3: TGTGCCTGGAGTGTGGATGGGGGGGGGATGTCTGAAGCTTTCTTT. Together with reference TRBV30 and TRBJ1-1, the CDR3 gives the full variable domain: SQTIHQWPATLVQPVGSPLSLECTVEGTSNPNLYWYRQAAGRGLQLLFYSVGIGQISSEVPQNLSASRPQDRQFILSSKKLLLSDSGFYLCAWSVDGGGMSEAFFGQGTRLTVV.

V gene TRBV4-1 combines with J gene TRBJ2-4; D may be TRBD1 (6 bases). This CDR3 has 18 amino acids. Trimming shortened V by 0 bases and J by 0 bases, and 15 bases separated the two germline ends. Looked up from germline, CDR1 is MGHRA and CDR2 is YSYEKL. The CDR3 DNA reads TGCGCCAGCAGCCAAGATCAAAGGACAGTGATAGCCAAAAACATTCAGTACTTC. Amino acid sequence: CASSQDQRTVIAKNIQYF.

The chain has TRBV10-3 and TRBJ1-2; D is unresolved. The V end was cut by 0 bases, the J end by 2 bases, with 7 bases between. The CDR3 covers 14 residues. Germline lookup yields CDR1 ENHRY and CDR2 SYGVKD. The CDR3 region is CAISESPENYGYTF. In DNA, the CDR3 is TGTGCCATCAGTGAGTCGCCGGAGAACTATGGCTACACCTTC.

The V call is TRBV4-2, the J call TRBJ2-3; 9 bases are a match to TRBD2. The ends lost 1 base at V and 0 bases at J; junction bases unmatched: 5. This CDR3 is built from 17 residues. Germline loops: CDR1 LGHNA, CDR2 YNFKEQ. The CDR3 reads CASSQGAGGSSTDTQYF. In nucleotides, the CDR3 is TGTGCCAGCAGCCAAGGGGCGGGAGGGTCTAGCACAGATACGCAGTATTTT.

This clone has a single count. The CDR3 nucleotides read TGTGCCAGTAGTAGGGGCCCTGGGGCTGGTAGCAATCAGCCCCAGCATTTT. Protein sequence: CASSRGPGAGSNQPQHF. The chain couples TRBV19 to TRBJ1-5; possibly TRBD1 for D (5 bases). The germline V gene encodes CDR1 LNHDA and CDR2 SQIVND (reference sequence). The CDR3 sequence is 17 residues long. Trimming took off 4 bases at V and 0 bases at J, with 16 bases between the two ends.